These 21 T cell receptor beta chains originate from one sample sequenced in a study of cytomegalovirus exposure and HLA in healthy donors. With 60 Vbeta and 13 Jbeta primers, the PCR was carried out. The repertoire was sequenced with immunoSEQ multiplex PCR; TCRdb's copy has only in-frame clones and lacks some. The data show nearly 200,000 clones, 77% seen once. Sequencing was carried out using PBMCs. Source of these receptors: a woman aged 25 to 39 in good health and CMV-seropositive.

The CDR3 DNA reads TGTGCCAGCAGCTTAGAGCTAGCGGGAGGGCGGGAGCAGTACTTC. Amino acids: CASSLELAGGREQYF. The chain has TRBV7-2 and TRBJ2-7; 12 positions match TRBD2. V lost 1 base to trimming and J lost 7 bases; unmatched junction nucleotides: 5. From germline, CDR1 is SGHTA and CDR2 FQGNSA. The length of the CDR3 is 15 residues. Full variable domain (remainder filled in from reference TRBV7-2 and TRBJ2-7): GAGVSQSPSNKVTEKGKDVELRCDPISGHTALYWYRQSLGQGLEFLIYFQGNSAPDKSGLPSDRFSAERTGGSVSTLTIQRTQQEDSAVYLCASSLELAGGREQYFGPGTRLTVT.

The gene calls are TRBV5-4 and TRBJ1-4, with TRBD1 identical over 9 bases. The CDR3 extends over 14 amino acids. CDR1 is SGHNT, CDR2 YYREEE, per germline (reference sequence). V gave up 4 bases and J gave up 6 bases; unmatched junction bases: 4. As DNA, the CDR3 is TGTGCCAGCAGCCCTAGGACAGGGGATGAAAAACTGTTTTTT. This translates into CASSPRTGDEKLFF.

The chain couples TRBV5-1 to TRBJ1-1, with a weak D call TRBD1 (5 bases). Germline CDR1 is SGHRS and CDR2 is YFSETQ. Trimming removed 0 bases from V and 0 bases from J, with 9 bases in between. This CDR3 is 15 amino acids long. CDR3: CASSLGGHMNTEAFF. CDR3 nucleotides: TGCGCCAGCAGCTTGGGGGGCCACATGAACACTGAAGCTTTCTTT.

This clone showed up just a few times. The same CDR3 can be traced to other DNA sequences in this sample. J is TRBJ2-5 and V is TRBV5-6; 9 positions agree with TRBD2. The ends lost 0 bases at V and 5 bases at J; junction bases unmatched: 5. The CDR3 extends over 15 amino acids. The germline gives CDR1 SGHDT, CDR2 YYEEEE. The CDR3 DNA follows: TGTGCCAGCAGCTTGGTGGCGGGGGGGCGGGAGACCCAGTACTTC. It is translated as CASSLVAGGRETQYF.

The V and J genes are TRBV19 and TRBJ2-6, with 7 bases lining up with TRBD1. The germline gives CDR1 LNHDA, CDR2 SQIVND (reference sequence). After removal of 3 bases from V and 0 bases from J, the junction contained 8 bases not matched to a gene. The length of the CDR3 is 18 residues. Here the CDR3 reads CASSISGTVLSGANVLTF. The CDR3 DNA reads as TGTGCCAGTAGTATCTCCGGGACAGTTCTCTCTGGGGCCAACGTCCTGACTTTC. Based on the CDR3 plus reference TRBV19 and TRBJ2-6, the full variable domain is DGGITQSPKYLFRKEGQNVTLSCEQNLNHDAMYWYRQDPGQGLRLIYYSQIVNDFQKGDIAEGYSVSREKKESFPLTVTSAQKNPTAFYLCASSISGTVLSGANVLTFGAGSRLTVL.

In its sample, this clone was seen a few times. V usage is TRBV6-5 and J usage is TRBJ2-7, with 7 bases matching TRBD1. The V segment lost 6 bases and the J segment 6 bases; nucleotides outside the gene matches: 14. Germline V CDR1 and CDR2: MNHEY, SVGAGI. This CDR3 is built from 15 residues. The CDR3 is CASSRDRSGRGEQYF. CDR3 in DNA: TGTGCCAGCAGCCGGGACAGATCGGGACGTGGCGAGCAGTACTTC.

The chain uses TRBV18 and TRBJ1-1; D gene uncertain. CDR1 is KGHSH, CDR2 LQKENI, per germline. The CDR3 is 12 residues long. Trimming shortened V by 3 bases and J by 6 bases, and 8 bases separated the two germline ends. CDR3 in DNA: TGTGCCAGCTCACCTGTGAGCGCTGAAGCTTTCTTT. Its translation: CASSPVSAEAFF.

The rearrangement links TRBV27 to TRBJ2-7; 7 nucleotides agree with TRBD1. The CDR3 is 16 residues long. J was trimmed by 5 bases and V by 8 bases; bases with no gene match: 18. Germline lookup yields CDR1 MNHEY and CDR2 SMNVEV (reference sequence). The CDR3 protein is CASREETGIGGHEQYF. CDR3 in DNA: TGTGCCAGCCGTGAGGAAACCGGGATAGGGGGCCACGAGCAGTACTTC.

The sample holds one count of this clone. CDR3 sequence (DNA): TGCGCCAGCAGCTTGGGCGCGGGAGAGCCCAATGAGCAGTTCTTC. This sequence encodes CASSLGAGEPNEQFF. The chain carries TRBV5-1 and TRBJ2-1, with TRBD2 matching 7 bases. V gave up 0 bases and J gave up 6 bases; unmatched junction bases: 6. Germline CDR1 and CDR2: SGHRS and YFSETQ. The CDR3 extends over 15 amino acids.

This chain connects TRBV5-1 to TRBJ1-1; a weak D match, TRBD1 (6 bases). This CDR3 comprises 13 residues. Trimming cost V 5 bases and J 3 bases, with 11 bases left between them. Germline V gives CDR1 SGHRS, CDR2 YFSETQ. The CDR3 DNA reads TGCGCCAGCAGGGACAGCTGGGACACTGAAGCTTTCTTT. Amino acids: CASRDSWDTEAFF. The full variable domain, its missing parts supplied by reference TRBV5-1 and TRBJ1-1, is KAGVTQTPRYLIKTRGQQVTLSCSPISGHRSVSWYQQTPGQGLQFLFEYFSETQRNKGNFPGRFSGRQFSNSRSEMNVSTLELGDSALYLCASRDSWDTEAFFGQGTRLTVV.

Here the CDR3 DNA reads TGTGCCAGCAGCTTAGATCGGCGGGCTAGAGGGGAAAAACTGTTTTTT. Protein product: CASSLDRRARGEKLFF. The chain recombines TRBV11-3 with TRBJ1-4; D gene unclear. CDR1 and CDR2 (germline): SGHNT, YENEEA. Trimming cost V 0 bases and J 8 bases, with 16 bases left between them. This CDR3 region has 16 residues.

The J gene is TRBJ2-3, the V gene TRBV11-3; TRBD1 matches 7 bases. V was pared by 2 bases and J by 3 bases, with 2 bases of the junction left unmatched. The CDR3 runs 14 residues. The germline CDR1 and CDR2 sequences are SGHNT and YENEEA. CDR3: CASSLHRGTDTQYF. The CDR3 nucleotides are TGTGCCAGCAGCTTACACAGGGGAACAGATACGCAGTATTTT.

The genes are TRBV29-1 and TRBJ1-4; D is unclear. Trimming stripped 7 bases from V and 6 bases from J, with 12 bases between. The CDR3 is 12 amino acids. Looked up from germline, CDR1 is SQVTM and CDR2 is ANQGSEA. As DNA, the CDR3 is TGCAGCGGAGGGAGTGGCGATGAAAAACTGTTTTTT. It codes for CSGGSGDEKLFF.

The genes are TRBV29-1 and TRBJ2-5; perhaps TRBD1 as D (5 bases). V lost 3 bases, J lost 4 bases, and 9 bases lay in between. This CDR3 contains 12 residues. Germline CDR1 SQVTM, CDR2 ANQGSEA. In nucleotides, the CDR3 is TGCAGCGTTGACAAGGGGATAGAGACCCAGTACTTC. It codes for CSVDKGIETQYF.

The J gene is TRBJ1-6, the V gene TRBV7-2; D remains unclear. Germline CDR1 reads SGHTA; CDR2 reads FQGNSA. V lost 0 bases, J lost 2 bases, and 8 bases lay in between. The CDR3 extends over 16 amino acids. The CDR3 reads CASSLAQSPYNSPLHF. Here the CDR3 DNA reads TGTGCCAGCAGCTTAGCGCAGTCCCCCTATAATTCACCCCTCCACTTT.

The CDR3 bases are TGTGCCAGCAGTGTTTGGCGGACTCTTGAGGGTGAGCAGTTCTTC. Protein product: CASSVWRTLEGEQFF. J is TRBJ2-1 and V is TRBV6-1; tentatively, D is TRBD2 (5 bases). V was shortened by 4 bases and J by 9 bases, with 19 bases between the two germline ends. Germline CDR1 is MNHNS and CDR2 is SASEGT. This CDR3 is 15 amino acids long.

CDR3 region: CASSDPRNTEAFF. As DNA, the CDR3 is TGTGCCAGCAGTGACCCTAGGAACACTGAAGCTTTCTTT. The chain uses TRBV2 and TRBJ1-1; no clear D gene. The germline V gene has CDR1 SNHLY and CDR2 FYNNEI. Trimming removed 3 bases at V and 1 base at J, with 6 bases between. This CDR3 contains 13 residues.

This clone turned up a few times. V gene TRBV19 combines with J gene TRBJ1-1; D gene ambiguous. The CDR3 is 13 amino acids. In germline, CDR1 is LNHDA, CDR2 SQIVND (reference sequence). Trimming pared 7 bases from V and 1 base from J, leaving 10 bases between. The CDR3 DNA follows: TGTGCCAGTACTAAGCCCGGGAACACTGAAGCTTTCTTT. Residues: CASTKPGNTEAFF.

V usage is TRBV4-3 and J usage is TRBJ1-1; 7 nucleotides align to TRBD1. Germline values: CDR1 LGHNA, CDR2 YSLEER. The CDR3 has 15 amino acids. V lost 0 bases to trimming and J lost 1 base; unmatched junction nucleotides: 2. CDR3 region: CASSQDYRGNTEAFF. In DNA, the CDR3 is TGCGCCAGCAGCCAAGATTACAGGGGGAACACTGAAGCTTTCTTT.

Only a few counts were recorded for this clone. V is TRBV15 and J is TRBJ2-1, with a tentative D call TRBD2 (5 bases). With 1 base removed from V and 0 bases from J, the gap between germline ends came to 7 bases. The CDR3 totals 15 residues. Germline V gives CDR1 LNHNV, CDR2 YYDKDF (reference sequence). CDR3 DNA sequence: TGTGCCACCAGCAGAGTTGGGAGCTCCTACAATGAGCAGTTCTTC. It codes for CATSRVGSSYNEQFF.

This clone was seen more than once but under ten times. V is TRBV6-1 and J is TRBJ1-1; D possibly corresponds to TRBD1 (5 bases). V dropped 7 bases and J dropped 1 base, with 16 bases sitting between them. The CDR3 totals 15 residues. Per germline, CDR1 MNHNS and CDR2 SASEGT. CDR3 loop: CASTRTPGWNTEAFF. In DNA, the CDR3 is TGTGCCAGCACCAGGACACCAGGGTGGAACACTGAAGCTTTCTTT.